Following are 24 T cell receptor beta chains from one sample sequenced in a study of blood T cell repertoires in COVID-19. TCRdb's copy holds only in-frame clones and misses some; the assay was immunoSEQ multiplex PCR. Altogether roughly 140,000 clones are present, roughly four fifths being singletons, with the ten largest covering 3.7%. Sequencing was done on a sample of peripheral blood. The origin of the receptors is a woman of 80 years or more with acute or convalescent COVID-19.

This clone was found once. V gene TRBV5-4 combines with J gene TRBJ1-4; D ambiguous. The CDR3 covers 16 residues. Germline V CDR1 and CDR2: SGHNT, YYREEE (reference sequence). Trimming took 4 bases from V and 5 from J, leaving 18 bases between them. The CDR3 DNA follows: TGTGCCAGCAGCCTCGTTCCCGGGGATTCGAATGAAAAACTGTTTTTT. Its translation is CASSLVPGDSNEKLFF.

The chain carries TRBV4-3 and TRBJ1-2; D may be TRBD1 (6 bases). V was shortened by 0 bases and J by 7 bases, with 15 bases between the two germline ends. CDR1 LGHNA and CDR2 YSLEER come from the germline V gene. The CDR3 has 15 amino acids. The DNA for the CDR3 is TGCGCCAGCAGCCAAGAAGGGGCAGGGGCCCCTGGCTACACCTTC. It yields the protein CASSQEGAGAPGYTF.

The chain recombines TRBV11-3 with TRBJ2-7; no definite D call. Germline CDR1 reads SGHNT; CDR2 reads YENEEA. V was cut by 3 bases and J by 2 bases, with 8 bases left in between. The CDR3 runs 13 residues. The CDR3 coding sequence is TGTGCCAGCAGCTTTGGTCAGGCCTACGAGCAGTACTTC. Translation gives CASSFGQAYEQYF.

The rearrangement links TRBV7-2 to TRBJ1-3; 8 positions agree with TRBD1. The CDR3 runs to 14 residues. Germline V gene data show CDR1 as SGHTA and CDR2 as FQGNSA. With V trimmed by 5 bases and J by 4 bases, 4 bases remained unmatched. The CDR3 reads CASSHGQGGNTIYF. Written as DNA, the CDR3 is TGTGCCAGCAGCCATGGACAGGGAGGAAACACCATATATTTT.

This sequence joins TRBV6-6 and TRBJ1-5, with 11 bases lining up with TRBD1. Germline V gene sequence: CDR1 MNHNY, CDR2 SVGAGI (reference sequence). Unmatched junction bases numbered 2, after V lost 2 bases and J lost 5 bases. This CDR3 region has 15 residues. The CDR3 spells CASSYQGQGDQPQHF. The CDR3 DNA sequence: TGTGCCAGCAGTTACCAGGGACAGGGGGATCAGCCCCAGCATTTT.

This sequence joins TRBV3-1 (or the pseudogene TRBV3-2) and TRBJ1-4; D ambiguous. Trimming removed 2 bases from V and 6 bases from J, with 7 bases in between. Germline-derived CDR1 and CDR2 are LGHDT and YNNKEL (reference sequence). The CDR3 sequence is 13 residues long. The CDR3 loop is CASSQSGYEKLFF. In nucleotides, the CDR3 is TGTGCCAGCAGCCAATCAGGTTATGAAAAACTGTTTTTT.

In DNA, the CDR3 is TGTGCCAGTGACTTGGAGGGAGGATCAGATACGCAGTATTTT. This sequence encodes CASDLEGGSDTQYF. The V call is TRBV2, the J call TRBJ2-3, with D perhaps matching TRBD2 (6 bases). This CDR3 has 14 amino acids. V was clipped by 9 bases and J by 4 bases, with 17 bases between them. In germline, CDR1 is SNHLY, CDR2 FYNNEI.

The chain couples TRBV6-5 to TRBJ2-3; D may be TRBD1 (5 bases). The CDR3 has 14 residues. Trimming cost V 6 bases and J 6 bases, with 16 bases left between them. Germline V lookup: CDR1 MNHEY, CDR2 SVGAGI. In DNA form, the CDR3 reads TGTGCCAGCAGAAAGGGGCTAGGTAGTGATACGCAGTATTTT. Its translation: CASRKGLGSDTQYF.

The V gene is TRBV18, the J gene TRBJ2-7; D may be TRBD2 (5 bases). The CDR3 has 15 residues. Trimming shortened V by 1 base and J by 7 bases, and 17 bases separated the two germline ends. Germline CDR1 reads KGHSH; CDR2 reads LQKENI. The CDR3 loop is CASSPQGLYSGEQYF. As DNA, the CDR3 is TGTGCCAGCTCACCACAAGGACTCTACTCCGGGGAGCAGTACTTC.

The rearrangement joins TRBV9 to TRBJ1-2; no definite D call. The CDR3 consists of 15 residues. Per the germline V gene, CDR1 is SGDLS and CDR2 is YYNGEE. The V gene lost 4 bases and the J gene lost 2 bases, with 15 bases spanning the gap. The CDR3 DNA reads TGTGCCAGCAGCCCCCGTTCGGAGGTCAACTATGGCTACACCTTC. It specifies CASSPRSEVNYGYTF.

This chain connects TRBV18 to TRBJ2-1, with a tentative D call TRBD2 (5 bases). Looked up from germline, CDR1 is KGHSH and CDR2 is LQKENI. This CDR3 contains 16 residues. The V gene lost 6 bases and the J gene lost 0 bases, with 15 bases spanning the gap. CDR3 sequence reads: CASSPPRGNSYNEQFF. The DNA for the CDR3 is TGTGCCAGCTCCCCTCCGAGAGGGAACTCCTACAATGAGCAGTTCTTC.

This sequence joins TRBV27 and TRBJ2-1; tentative D call: TRBD2 (5 bases). V lost 3 bases, J lost 9 bases, and 12 bases lay in between. The CDR3 consists of 13 residues. Per the germline V gene, CDR1 is MNHEY and CDR2 is SMNVEV (reference sequence). The CDR3 DNA is TGTGCCAGCAGTTTCGGTTTACGGGGTGAGCAGTTCTTC. Its protein product is CASSFGLRGEQFF.

The V gene is TRBV24-1, the J gene TRBJ2-6; the D gene is possibly TRBD2 (6 bases). V lost 2 bases to trimming and J lost 3 bases, with 10 bases between them. Germline V CDR1 and CDR2: KGHDR, SFDVKD. This CDR3 spans 16 amino acids. This chain's CDR3 is CATSDSGGSGANVLTF. The CDR3 coding sequence is TGTGCCACCAGTGATTCCGGGGGAAGTGGGGCCAACGTCCTGACTTTC.

The chain couples TRBV6-7 to TRBJ2-2, with D possibly TRBD1 on 6 matching bases. TRBV6-7 belongs to the ORF category, with a function that is uncertain. V dropped 0 bases and J dropped 1 base, with 12 bases sitting between them. There are 17 residues in the CDR3. The CDR3 here is CASSYSGGRGNTGELFF. As DNA, the CDR3 is TGTGCCAGCAGTTACTCGGGTGGCAGGGGGAACACCGGGGAGCTGTTTTTT.

This chain joins TRBV12-3 or TRBV12-4 and TRBJ2-7; D perhaps matches TRBD1 (7 bases). The CDR3 extends over 12 amino acids. The V gene lost 9 bases and the J gene lost 2 bases, with 11 bases spanning the gap. Written as DNA, the CDR3 is TGTGCCAGTTCAGGGGGGCCCTACGAGCAGTACTTC. It yields the protein CASSGGPYEQYF.

The chain employs TRBV6-2 or TRBV6-3 and TRBJ1-5; a weak D match, TRBD1 (5 bases). The CDR3 length is 16 residues. Germline lookup yields CDR1 MNHEY and CDR2 SVGEGT. V was pared by 1 base and J by 0 bases, with 10 bases between. In DNA, the CDR3 is TGTGCCAGCAGTTACTGGCGGGGGGATAGCAATCAGCCCCAGCATTTT. Translation gives CASSYWRGDSNQPQHF.

The chain joins TRBV5-6 to TRBJ1-1; the D is unclear. Germline values: CDR1 SGHDT, CDR2 YYEEEE. With 4 bases removed from V and 3 bases from J, the gap between germline ends came to 7 bases. CDR3 length: 12 amino acids. The chain's CDR3 is CASSRGDTEAFF. The CDR3, as DNA: TGTGCCAGCAGCCGAGGTGACACTGAAGCTTTCTTT.

This clone was seen a few times. The V and J genes are TRBV6-6 and TRBJ1-1; maybe TRBD1 (6 bases). The CDR3 has 15 amino acids. Germline CDR1 reads MNHNY; CDR2 reads SVGAGI (reference sequence). Between the trimmed V and J ends, which lost 3 bases and 5 bases, there was a span of 16 bases. The CDR3 DNA is TGTGCCAGCAGTTATCAGGGGCAGAGGAGGACTGAAGCTTTCTTT. It encodes CASSYQGQRRTEAFF.

The chain has TRBV9 and TRBJ1-3; TRBD1 matches at 7 bases. Germline trimming cut 2 bases from V and 2 bases from J; bases unmatched to any gene: 7. From germline, CDR1 is SGDLS and CDR2 YYNGEE. CDR3 length equals 16 residues. CDR3 DNA: TGTGCCAGCAGCGTGACAGGGTTGGGAGCTGGAAACACCATATATTTT. Its translation: CASSVTGLGAGNTIYF.

CDR3 coding DNA: TGTGCCAGCAGTTCAGACAGGGGCAGGGATACGCAGTATTTT. Its protein product is CASSSDRGRDTQYF. The chain combines TRBV6-5 with TRBJ2-3, with 8 nucleotides matching TRBD1. Trimming cost V 4 bases and J 6 bases; bases outside gene matches: 6. In germline, CDR1 is MNHEY, CDR2 SVGAGI. The CDR3 spans 14 residues.

This clone came up a few times. V and J are TRBV30 and TRBJ1-2; D unclear. The CDR3 is made up of 13 amino acids. CDR1 is GTSNPN and CDR2 is SVGIG in the germline V gene (reference sequence). Deletions cut 0 bases from V and 6 bases from J, with 11 bases between. The CDR3 loop is CAWSVAGVNGYTF. The CDR3 DNA follows: TGTGCCTGGAGTGTAGCGGGCGTCAATGGCTACACCTTC.

The V gene is TRBV11-2, the J gene TRBJ1-1, with unresolved D. This CDR3 spans 14 amino acids. Trimming removed 0 bases at V and 5 bases at J, with 10 bases between. Germline V gene lookup returns CDR1 SGHAT and CDR2 FQNNGV. The chain's CDR3 is CASSLDGGGTEAFF. In nucleotides, the CDR3 is TGTGCCAGCAGCTTAGATGGAGGCGGTACTGAAGCTTTCTTT.

This clone was found a few times. V is TRBV18 and J is TRBJ2-3; 11 positions agree with TRBD2. The ends lost 1 base at V and 1 base at J; junction bases unmatched: 4. Germline CDR1 KGHSH, CDR2 LQKENI. The CDR3 has 17 amino acids. The CDR3 here is CASSPQPLAGGTDTQYF. The CDR3 nucleotides are TGTGCCAGCTCACCACAACCACTAGCGGGGGGCACAGATACGCAGTATTTT. The full variable domain, rest sourced from reference TRBV18 and TRBJ2-3, is NAGVMQNPRHLVRRRGQEARLRCSPMKGHSHVYWYRQLPEEGLKFMVYLQKENIIDESGMPKERFSAEFPKEGPSILRIQQVVRGDSAAYFCASSPQPLAGGTDTQYFGPGTRLTVL.

The chain couples TRBV27 to TRBJ1-2, with D possibly matching TRBD1 (6 bases). The CDR3 sequence is 15 residues long. Germline V lookup: CDR1 MNHEY, CDR2 SMNVEV (reference sequence). V was cut by 0 bases and J by 7 bases, with 15 bases left in between. Here the CDR3 reads CASSLSGGRVGGYTF. As DNA, the CDR3 is TGTGCCAGCAGTTTATCAGGGGGGAGGGTTGGTGGCTACACCTTC.